This TCR beta chain is from a study of response to subunit inactivated influenza vaccine. With 3 bases clipped from V and 4 bases from J, the junction kept 8 bases outside the gene matches. This CDR3 comprises 16 residues. Germline CDR1 SGHTA, CDR2 FQGNSA. Study-wide results and caveats: Every seasonal influenza vaccination brings in few new T cells, the authors suggested.

In regard to this clonotype: Its antigen remains unidentified.

TCRdb re-called the RT-PCR reads through MiXCR, storing one row per CDR3 protein. The sample has approximately 170,000 distinct CDR3 sequences; about 12% are singletons. The data were also submitted as part of a second study, on T cells expressing NK-cell markers. According to that study: Researchers built TCR beta cDNA using 5'RACE template switching with UMIs. Of eight sequenced donors, seven were HCMV-seropositive and one HCMV-seronegative. With an anti-gamma-delta TCR antibody, sorting in several experiments was kept to alpha-beta TCR T cells.

The chain is built from TRBV7-2 and TRBJ2-7; 11 nucleotides align to TRBD2. This sample comprised CD8+ T cells sorted from PBMCs, obtained 11 to 12 days after vaccination. The clonotype originates from a man aged 45-60 years who received an inactivated influenza vaccine. The CDR3 reads CASSLTSGTGFYEQYF. CDR3 bases: TGTGCCAGCAGCTTGACTAGCGGGACTGGCTTTTACGAGCAGTACTTC.